Each of the 4 T cell receptor beta chains below was sequenced from the same sample in a study of glioma-infiltrating T cells after dendritic cell vaccination. Produced via immunoSEQ multiplex PCR; TCRdb's table is partial and in-frame only. The sample shows over 55,000 clones, 81% of them seen only once. Source: blood, taken before dendritic cell vaccination. These receptors all stem from a human donor with glioblastoma.

J is TRBJ2-3 and V is TRBV11-3; 9 nucleotides align to TRBD1. Germline V lookup: CDR1 SGHNT, CDR2 YENEEA. With 3 bases clipped from V and 4 bases from J, the junction kept 11 bases outside the gene matches. The CDR3 extends over 17 amino acids. The CDR3 DNA follows: TGTGCCAGCAGCTTTTCTGGGACAGGGTGGGGTGCAGATACGCAGTATTTT. This sequence encodes CASSFSGTGWGADTQYF.

The chain uses TRBV30 and TRBJ2-2, with D perhaps TRBD1 (5 bases). Germline V gene sequence: CDR1 GTSNPN, CDR2 SVGIG (reference sequence). This CDR3 is 12 amino acids long. Trimming shortened V by 5 bases and J by 4 bases, and 8 bases separated the two germline ends. CDR3 nucleotides: TGTGCCTGGGGGGCCATCACCGGGGAGCTGTTTTTT. As protein: CAWGAITGELFF.

This clone was seen many times. The rearrangement uses TRBV6-5 and TRBJ2-1, with TRBD1 identical over 8 bases. CDR3 size: 14 residues. V lost 7 bases to trimming and J lost 4 bases; unmatched junction nucleotides: 6. In germline, CDR1 is MNHEY, CDR2 SVGAGI. The CDR3 loop reads CASTPGQEYNEQFF. In nucleotides, the CDR3 is TGTGCCAGCACCCCGGGACAGGAGTACAATGAGCAGTTCTTC.

This chain joins TRBV30 and TRBJ1-5; 7 bases agree with TRBD1. V shed 2 bases, J shed 4 bases, and the junction held 5 bases outside the gene matches. This CDR3 is built from 14 residues. CDR1 and CDR2 (germline): GTSNPN, SVGIG (reference sequence). CDR3 coding DNA: TGTGCCTGGAGTCCCGGGACAGTAAATCAGCCCCAGCATTTT. Translated, it gives CAWSPGTVNQPQHF. Full variable domain (remainder filled in from reference TRBV30 and TRBJ1-5): SQTIHQWPATLVQPVGSPLSLECTVEGTSNPNLYWYRQAAGRGLQLLFYSVGIGQISSEVPQNLSASRPQDRQFILSSKKLLLSDSGFYLCAWSPGTVNQPQHFGDGTRLSIL.